The rows below give T cell receptor beta chains drawn from one sample of a study of cytomegalovirus exposure and HLA in healthy donors. Assay used: immunoSEQ multiplex PCR; TCRdb lists only in-frame clones, some missing. The sample contains fewer than 200,000 clones, roughly three quarters of which appear only once. The sequenced sample consisted of PBMCs. The source of these receptors is a man aged 18 to 30 in good health and CMV-seropositive. Both conserved end residues are part of each CDR3. The D gene is left open where the match is weak. Not all rows give a size; the values are once, few, many and, for expanded clones, a class.

J gene | clone size | D gene | V gene | CDR3 DNA | CDR3 protein
TRBJ1-1 | . | . | TRBV6-1 | TGTGCCAGCAGTCCAGCCGGTACTACCGAAGCTTTCTTT | CASSPAGTTEAFF
TRBJ1-1 | . | TRBD1 | TRBV14 | TGTGCCAGTTCCCTCTACCGGGACAGGCATGAAGCTTTCTTT | CASSLYRDRHEAFF
TRBJ2-6 | . | . | TRBV27 | TGTGCCAGCGCGGGCTCTGGGGCCAACGTCCTGACTTTC | CASAGSGANVLTF
TRBJ2-3 | . | TRBD2 | TRBV15 | TGTGCCACCCATAATGGGCTAGCGGGGGGGTTCCAAGTCACAGATACGCAGTATTTT | CATHNGLAGGFQVTDTQYF
TRBJ1-2 | few | . | TRBV7-2 | TGTGCCAGCAGCTTAATCGGGACTCCCTCTCGTAACTATGGCTACACCTTC | CASSLIGTPSRNYGYTF
TRBJ1-1 | . | . | TRBV19 | TGTGCCAGTAAGGACAGTTCCATGAACACTGAAGCTTTCTTT | CASKDSSMNTEAFF
TRBJ2-3 | . | . | TRBV5-1 | TGCGCCAGCAGCTCGGACAGGGAGGGCGGCACAGATACGCAGTATTTT | CASSSDREGGTDTQYF
TRBJ1-5 | . | TRBD1 | TRBV12-5 | TGTGCTAGTGGTCCCGGACAGGGGAGCTATAGCAATCAGCCCCAGCATTTT | CASGPGQGSYSNQPQHF
TRBJ2-3 | . | TRBD2 | TRBV7-9 | TGTGCCAGCAGCTTAGCGGGAGGGCCCTCAGATACGCAGTATTTT | CASSLAGGPSDTQYF
TRBJ1-1 | . | . | TRBV7-9 | TGTTCCAGCAGCTTAACCACAGTTGAAGCTTTCTTT | CSSSLTTVEAFF
TRBJ2-6 | . | . | TRBV5-4 | TGTGCCAGCAGCTCCCCTGACAGCTCTGGGGCCAACGTCCTGACTTTC | CASSSPDSSGANVLTF
TRBJ2-4 | . | TRBD2 | TRBV7-3 | TGTGCCAGCAGCTTGAGCGGGGGGTCCAAAAACATTCAGTACTTC | CASSLSGGSKNIQYF
TRBJ1-4 | . | TRBD1 | TRBV4-2 | TGTGCCAGCAGCCCATCGGGACAGCCTAATGAAAAACTGTTTTTT | CASSPSGQPNEKLFF
TRBJ2-4 | . | TRBD1 | TRBV4-1 | TGCGCCAGCAGGGGGTTCCAGGGGGATTACATTCAGTACTTC | CASRGFQGDYIQYF
TRBJ2-1 | . | TRBD2 | TRBV4-2 | TGTGCCAGCAGCCAAGATATATTGGCGGGGGATCTCTACAATGAGCAGTTCTTC | CASSQDILAGDLYNEQFF